This TCR beta chain stems from a study of T cell responses to AZD1222 COVID-19 vaccine. Study findings and constraints: Close to half of all spike-specific TCRs reportedly target regions of the variants that are unmutated. A rise in Spike-specific TCR breadth and depth followed two AZD1222 doses.

About this clone itself: The antigen is not known.

The junction had 4 bases not matched to a gene; V was cut back by 3 bases and J by 0 bases. The CDR3 contains 15 residues. The V gene's germline CDR1 is MGHRA and CDR2 YSYEKL. Sequenced by immunoSEQ multiplex PCR; TCRdb stores in-frame clones only, minus some. The sample has roughly 200,000 clones; roughly 94% are singletons. The specimen was peripheral blood, collected 28 days after the second dose of the MenACWY control vaccine. The rearrangement joins TRBV4-1 to TRBJ1-1, with TRBD1 matching over 7 bases. This sequence was found in an adult who received the MenACWY meningococcal vaccine as a control. The CDR3 DNA follows: TGCGCCAGCAGCCATCCCGGGACAGTGAACACTGAAGCTTTCTTT. It yields the protein CASSHPGTVNTEAFF.